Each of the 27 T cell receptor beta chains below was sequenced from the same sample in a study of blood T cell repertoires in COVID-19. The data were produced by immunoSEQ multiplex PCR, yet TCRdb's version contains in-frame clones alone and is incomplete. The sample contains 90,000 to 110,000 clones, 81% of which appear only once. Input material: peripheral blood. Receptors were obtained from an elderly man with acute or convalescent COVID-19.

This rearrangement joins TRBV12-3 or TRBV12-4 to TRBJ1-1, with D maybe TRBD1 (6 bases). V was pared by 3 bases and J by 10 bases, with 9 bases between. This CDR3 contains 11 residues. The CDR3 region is CASSLGQRAFF. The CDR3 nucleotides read TGTGCCAGCAGTTTGGGACAACGAGCTTTCTTT.

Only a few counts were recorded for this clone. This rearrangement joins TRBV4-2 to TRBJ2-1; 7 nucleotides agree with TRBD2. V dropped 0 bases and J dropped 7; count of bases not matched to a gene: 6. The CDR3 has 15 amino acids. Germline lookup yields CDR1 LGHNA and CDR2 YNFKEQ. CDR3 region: CASSQDRASGNEQFF. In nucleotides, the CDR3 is TGTGCCAGCAGCCAAGATAGAGCTAGCGGAAATGAGCAGTTCTTC.

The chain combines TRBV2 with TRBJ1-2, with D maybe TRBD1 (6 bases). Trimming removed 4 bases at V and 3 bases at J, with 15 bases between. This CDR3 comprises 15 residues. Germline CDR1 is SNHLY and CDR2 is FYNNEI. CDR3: CASSVRGGADYGYTF. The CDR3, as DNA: TGTGCCAGCAGTGTACGTGGGGGGGCGGACTATGGCTACACCTTC.

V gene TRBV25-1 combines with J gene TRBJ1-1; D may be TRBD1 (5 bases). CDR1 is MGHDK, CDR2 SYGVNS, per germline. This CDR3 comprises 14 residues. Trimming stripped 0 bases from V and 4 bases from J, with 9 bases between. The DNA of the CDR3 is TGTGCCAGCAGTGAATACGGGGGAAGCACTGAAGCTTTCTTT. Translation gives CASSEYGGSTEAFF.

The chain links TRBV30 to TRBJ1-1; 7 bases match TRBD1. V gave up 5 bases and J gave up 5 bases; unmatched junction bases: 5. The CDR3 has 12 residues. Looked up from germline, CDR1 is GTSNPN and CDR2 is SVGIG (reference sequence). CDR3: CAWARGRTEAFF. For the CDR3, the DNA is TGTGCCTGGGCGAGGGGGCGTACTGAAGCTTTCTTT.

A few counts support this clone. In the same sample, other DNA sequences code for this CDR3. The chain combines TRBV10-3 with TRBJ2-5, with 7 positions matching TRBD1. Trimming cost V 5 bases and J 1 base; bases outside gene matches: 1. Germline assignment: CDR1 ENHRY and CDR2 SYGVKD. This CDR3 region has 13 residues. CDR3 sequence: CAISWDSQETQYF. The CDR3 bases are TGTGCCATCAGTTGGGACAGCCAAGAGACCCAGTACTTC.

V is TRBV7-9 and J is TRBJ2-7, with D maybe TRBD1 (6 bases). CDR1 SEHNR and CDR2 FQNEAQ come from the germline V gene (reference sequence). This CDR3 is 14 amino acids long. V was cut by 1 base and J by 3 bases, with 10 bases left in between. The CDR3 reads CASSLGGQLYEQYF. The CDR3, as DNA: TGTGCCAGCAGCTTAGGAGGACAGCTCTACGAGCAGTACTTC.

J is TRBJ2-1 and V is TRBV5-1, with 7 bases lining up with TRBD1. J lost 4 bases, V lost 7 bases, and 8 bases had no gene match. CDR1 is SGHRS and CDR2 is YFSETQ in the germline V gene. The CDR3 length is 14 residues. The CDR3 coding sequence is TGCGCCAGCGCACCCGGGACAGATTACAATGAGCAGTTCTTC. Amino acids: CASAPGTDYNEQFF.

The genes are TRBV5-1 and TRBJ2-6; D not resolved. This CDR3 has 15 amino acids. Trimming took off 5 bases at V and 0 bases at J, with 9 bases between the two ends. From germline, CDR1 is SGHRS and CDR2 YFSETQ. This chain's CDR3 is CASSPTSSGANVLTF. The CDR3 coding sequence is TGCGCCAGCAGTCCGACAAGCTCTGGGGCCAACGTCCTGACTTTC. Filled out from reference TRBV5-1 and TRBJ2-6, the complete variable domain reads KAGVTQTPRYLIKTRGQQVTLSCSPISGHRSVSWYQQTPGQGLQFLFEYFSETQRNKGNFPGRFSGRQFSNSRSEMNVSTLELGDSALYLCASSPTSSGANVLTFGAGSRLTVL.

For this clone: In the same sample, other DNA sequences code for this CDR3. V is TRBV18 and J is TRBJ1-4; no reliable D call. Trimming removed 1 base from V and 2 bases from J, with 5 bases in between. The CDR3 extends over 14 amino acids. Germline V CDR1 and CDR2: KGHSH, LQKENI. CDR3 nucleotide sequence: TGTGCCAGCTCACCACGAGGGACTAATGAAAAACTGTTTTTT. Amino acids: CASSPRGTNEKLFF.

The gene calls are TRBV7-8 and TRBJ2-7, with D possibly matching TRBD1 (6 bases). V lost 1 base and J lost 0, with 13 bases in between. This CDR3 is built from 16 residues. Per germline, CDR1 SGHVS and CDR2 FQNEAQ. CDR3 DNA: TGTGCCAGCAGCTTAGTAGGACAGTTTAGCTCCTACGAGCAGTACTTC. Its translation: CASSLVGQFSSYEQYF.

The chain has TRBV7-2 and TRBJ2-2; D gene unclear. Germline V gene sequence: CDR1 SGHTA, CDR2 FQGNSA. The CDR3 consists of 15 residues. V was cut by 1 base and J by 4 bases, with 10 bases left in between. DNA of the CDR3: TGTGCCAGCAGCTTAGGATCTCGGAGCACCGGGGAGCTGTTTTTT. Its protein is CASSLGSRSTGELFF.

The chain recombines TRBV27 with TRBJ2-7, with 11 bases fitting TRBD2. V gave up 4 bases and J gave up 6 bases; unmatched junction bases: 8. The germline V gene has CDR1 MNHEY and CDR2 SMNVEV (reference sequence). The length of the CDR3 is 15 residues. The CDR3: CASSSLLAGASEQYF. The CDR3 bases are TGTGCCAGCAGTTCCCTACTAGCGGGGGCCTCCGAGCAGTACTTC.

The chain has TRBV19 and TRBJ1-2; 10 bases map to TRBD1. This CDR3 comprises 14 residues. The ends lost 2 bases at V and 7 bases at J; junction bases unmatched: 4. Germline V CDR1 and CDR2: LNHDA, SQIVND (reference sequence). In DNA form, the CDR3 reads TGTGCCAGTAGTATACCTGGGACAGGGGCTGGCTACACCTTC. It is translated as CASSIPGTGAGYTF.

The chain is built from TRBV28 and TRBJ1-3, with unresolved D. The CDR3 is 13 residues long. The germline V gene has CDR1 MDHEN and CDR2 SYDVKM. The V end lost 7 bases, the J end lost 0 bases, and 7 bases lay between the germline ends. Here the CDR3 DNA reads TGTGCCAGCACTGGTAGCTCTGGAAACACCATATATTTT. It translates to CASTGSSGNTIYF.

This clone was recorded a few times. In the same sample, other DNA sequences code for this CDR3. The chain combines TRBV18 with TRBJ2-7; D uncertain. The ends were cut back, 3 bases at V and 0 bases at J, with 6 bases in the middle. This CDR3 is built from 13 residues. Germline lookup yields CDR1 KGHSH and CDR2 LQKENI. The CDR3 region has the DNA TGTGCCAGCTCACCTCCTAGCTCCTACGAGCAGTACTTC. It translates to CASSPPSSYEQYF.

CDR3 region: CASSSRADRANTGELFF. CDR3 bases: TGTGCCAGCAGCTCTAGGGCGGACAGGGCGAACACCGGGGAGCTGTTTTTT. The rearrangement links TRBV7-9 to TRBJ2-2, with 8 positions matching TRBD1. V gave up 4 bases and J gave up 0 bases; unmatched junction bases: 7. In germline, CDR1 is SEHNR, CDR2 FQNEAQ (reference sequence). The CDR3 extends over 17 amino acids. The full variable domain, rest sourced from reference TRBV7-9 and TRBJ2-2, is DTGVSQNPRHKITKRGQNVTFRCDPISEHNRLYWYRQTLGQGPEFLTYFQNEAQLEKSRLLSDRFSAERPKGSFSTLEIQRTEQGDSAMYLCASSSRADRANTGELFFGEGSRLTVL.

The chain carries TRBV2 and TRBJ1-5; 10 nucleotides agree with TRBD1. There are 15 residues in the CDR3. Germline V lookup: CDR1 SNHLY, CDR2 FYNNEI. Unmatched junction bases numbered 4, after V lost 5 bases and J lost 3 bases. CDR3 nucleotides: TGTGCCAGCAGTAGACAGGGGGCCTTCAATCAGCCCCAGCATTTT. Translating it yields CASSRQGAFNQPQHF.

CDR3 nucleotide sequence: TGTGCCAGCAGTGACCACAGGGGAGAGCAGTACTTC. This translates into CASSDHRGEQYF. The rearrangement links TRBV2 to TRBJ2-7; 7 bases fit TRBD1. This CDR3 has 12 amino acids. Germline V CDR1 and CDR2: SNHLY, FYNNEI. V dropped 3 bases and J dropped 7; count of bases not matched to a gene: 3.

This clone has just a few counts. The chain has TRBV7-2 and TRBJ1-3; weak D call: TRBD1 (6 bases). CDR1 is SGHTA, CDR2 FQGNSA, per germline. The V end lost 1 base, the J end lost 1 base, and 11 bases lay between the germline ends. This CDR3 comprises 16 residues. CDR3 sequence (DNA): TGTGCCAGCAGCTTAGATACAGGGTATTCTGGAAACACCATATATTTT. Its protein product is CASSLDTGYSGNTIYF.

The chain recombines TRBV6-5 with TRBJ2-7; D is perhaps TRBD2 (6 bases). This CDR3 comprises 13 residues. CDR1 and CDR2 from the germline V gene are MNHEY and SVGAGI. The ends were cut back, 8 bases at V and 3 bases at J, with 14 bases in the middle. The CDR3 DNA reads TGTGCCAGCTTGACTAGTTTCCTCTACGAGCAGTACTTC. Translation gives CASLTSFLYEQYF.

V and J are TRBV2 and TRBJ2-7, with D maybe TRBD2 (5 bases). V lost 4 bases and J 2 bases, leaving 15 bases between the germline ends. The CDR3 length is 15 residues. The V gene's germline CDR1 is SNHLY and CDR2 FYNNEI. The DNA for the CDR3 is TGTGCCAGCAGTGTAGGTGGCGGGTCGCCCTACGAGCAGTACTTC. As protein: CASSVGGGSPYEQYF.

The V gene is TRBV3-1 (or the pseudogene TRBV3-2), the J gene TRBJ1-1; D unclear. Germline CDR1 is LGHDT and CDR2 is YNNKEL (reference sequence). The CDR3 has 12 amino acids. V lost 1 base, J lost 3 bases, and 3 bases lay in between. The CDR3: CASSQVYTEAFF. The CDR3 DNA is TGTGCCAGCAGCCAAGTATACACTGAAGCTTTCTTT.

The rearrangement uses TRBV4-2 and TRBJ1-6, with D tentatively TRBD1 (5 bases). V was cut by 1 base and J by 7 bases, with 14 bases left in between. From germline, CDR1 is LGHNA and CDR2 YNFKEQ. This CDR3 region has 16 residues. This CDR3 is CASSQGPRQNNSPLHF. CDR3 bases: TGTGCCAGCAGCCAAGGACCGAGACAGAACAATTCACCCCTCCACTTT.

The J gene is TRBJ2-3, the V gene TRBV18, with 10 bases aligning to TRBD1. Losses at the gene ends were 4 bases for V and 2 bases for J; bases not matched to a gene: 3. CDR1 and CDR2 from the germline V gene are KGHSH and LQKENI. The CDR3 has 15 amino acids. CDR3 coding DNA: TGTGCCAGCTCACTTGGGACAGGGGTCACAGATACGCAGTATTTT. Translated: CASSLGTGVTDTQYF.

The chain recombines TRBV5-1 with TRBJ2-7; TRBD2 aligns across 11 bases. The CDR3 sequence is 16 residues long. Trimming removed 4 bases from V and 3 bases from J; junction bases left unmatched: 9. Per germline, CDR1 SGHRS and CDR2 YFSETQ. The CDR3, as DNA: TGCGCCAGCAGCGGGGGAGGACTAGCGGGCCACTACGAGCAGTACTTC. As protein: CASSGGGLAGHYEQYF.

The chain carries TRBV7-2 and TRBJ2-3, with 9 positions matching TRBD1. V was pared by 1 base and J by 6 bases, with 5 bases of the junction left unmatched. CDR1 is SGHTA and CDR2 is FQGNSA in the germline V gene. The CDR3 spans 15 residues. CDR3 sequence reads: CASSLGTGALDTQYF. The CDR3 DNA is TGTGCCAGCAGCTTAGGGACAGGGGCTTTGGATACGCAGTATTTT.